Listed here are 3 T cell receptor beta chains from one sample, sequenced in a study of cytomegalovirus exposure and HLA in healthy donors (dated by TCRdb to 2017 to 2019). Receptors were amplified or captured by the immunoSEQ multiplex PCR assay. For the multiplex PCR, a mixture combining 60 forward primers for TCR Vbeta segments and 13 reverse primers for TCR Jbeta segments was used. Here the immuneACCESS table is served through TCRdb, limited to in-frame sequences with V and J called. Missing clones are a known gap in these copies; in checked studies unresolved V genes cover under half, and the rest lacks a known reason. In all, the sample holds 90,000 or so clones, and 70% to 75% of those were seen once. 16% of the sample is taken by the ten largest. Sequenced material: PBMCs. These receptors were obtained from a woman aged 18-29 years in good health and CMV-seropositive.

The V and J genes are TRBV6-5 and TRBJ2-1; no reliable D call. Germline lookup yields CDR1 MNHEY and CDR2 SVGAGI. The CDR3 sequence is 15 residues long. Trimming shortened V by 6 bases and J by 0 bases, and 12 bases separated the two germline ends. DNA for the CDR3: TGTGCCAGCAGCTTGACATATAGCTCCTACAATGAGCAGTTCTTC. It is translated as CASSLTYSSYNEQFF.

This clone was seen a few times. The chain recombines TRBV7-8 with TRBJ2-7, with D uncertain. CDR3 length: 12 residues. Trimming removed 3 bases at V and 3 bases at J, with 6 bases between. CDR1 SGHVS and CDR2 FQNEAQ come from the germline V gene. The CDR3 sequence is CASSFVLYEQYF. CDR3 coding DNA: TGTGCCAGCAGCTTCGTCCTCTACGAGCAGTACTTC.

The V gene is TRBV6-1, the J gene TRBJ1-5, with 7 bases fitting TRBD1. The CDR3 loop spans 13 amino acids. Germline V CDR1 and CDR2: MNHNS, SASEGT. Unmatched junction bases numbered 3, after V lost 6 bases and J lost 4 bases. Here the CDR3 reads CASSTGQNQPQHF. The CDR3 DNA sequence: TGTGCCAGCAGCACGGGACAGAATCAGCCCCAGCATTTT.